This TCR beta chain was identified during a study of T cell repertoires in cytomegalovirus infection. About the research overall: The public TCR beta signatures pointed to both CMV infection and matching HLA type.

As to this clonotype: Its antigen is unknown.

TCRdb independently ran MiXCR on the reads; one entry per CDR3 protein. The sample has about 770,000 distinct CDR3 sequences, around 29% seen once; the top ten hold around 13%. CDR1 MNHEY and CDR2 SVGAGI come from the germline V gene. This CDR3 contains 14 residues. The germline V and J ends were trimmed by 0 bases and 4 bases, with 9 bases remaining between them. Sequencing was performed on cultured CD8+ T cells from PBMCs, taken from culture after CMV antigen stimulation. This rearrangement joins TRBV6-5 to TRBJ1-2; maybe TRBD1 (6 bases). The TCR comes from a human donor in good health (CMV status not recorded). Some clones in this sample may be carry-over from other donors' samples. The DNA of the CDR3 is TGTGCCAGCAGTTACTCTACAGGGTTCTATGGCTACACCTTC. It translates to CASSYSTGFYGYTF.